The 24 T cell receptor beta chains given below trace back to one sample, sequenced in a study of CD8 T cells in ankylosing spondylitis. The study's findings and limits: Under 10 highly homologous variants formed a TCR beta motif that appeared characteristic of ankylosing spondylitis blood.

In TCRdb, the 5' RACE reads were re-called with MiXCR into one record per CDR3 protein. The sample consists of roughly 670,000 distinct CDR3 sequences, 15% to 20% of them appearing once. These TCRs' antigens remain unknown. The sample taken for sequencing was blood, either unsorted or a sorted T cell fraction (not recorded which). Source of these receptors: a male donor with ankylosing spondylitis.

The rearrangement uses TRBV5-5 and TRBJ2-2; 13 bases align to TRBD2. The V gene's germline CDR1 is SGHKS and CDR2 YYEKEE (reference sequence). The V gene end was trimmed by 1 base and the J gene end by 7 bases; junction bases not matched to a gene: 10. This CDR3 is built from 18 residues. The DNA for the CDR3 is TGTGCCAGCAGCTTGTTCGATGGACTAGCGGGAGAGGGCGGGGAGCTGTTTTTT. Translation: CASSLFDGLAGEGGELFF.

The V gene is TRBV6-2 or TRBV6-3, the J gene TRBJ2-7; weak D call: TRBD1 (6 bases). CDR3 length: 14 residues. V was pared by 6 bases and J by 4 bases, with 16 bases between. Germline CDR1 is MNHEY and CDR2 is SVGEGT. The DNA for the CDR3 is TGTGCCAGCAGCTTCCCCGGGACAAATTACGAGCAGTACTTC. Protein product: CASSFPGTNYEQYF.

This chain joins TRBV4-1 and TRBJ1-1; D ambiguous. CDR1 and CDR2 (germline): MGHRA, YSYEKL. Trimming took off 0 bases at V and 3 bases at J, with 14 bases between the two ends. This CDR3 is 16 amino acids long. CDR3: CASSQDPLTRDTEAFF. The CDR3 DNA is TGCGCCAGCAGCCAAGATCCACTGACTCGGGACACTGAAGCTTTCTTT.

This clonotype came up a few times. This rearrangement joins TRBV12-3 or TRBV12-4 to TRBJ2-2; D unclear. V dropped 7 bases and J dropped 5 bases, with 8 bases sitting between them. This CDR3 has 12 residues. The chain's CDR3 is CASNTKTGELFF. DNA for the CDR3: TGTGCCAGCAATACTAAGACCGGGGAGCTGTTTTTT.

The chain is built from TRBV29-1 and TRBJ2-5; 9 positions agree with TRBD2. The V gene end was trimmed by 0 bases and the J gene end by 1 base; junction bases not matched to a gene: 6. The CDR3 runs 16 residues. Germline CDR1 and CDR2: SQVTM and ANQGSEA. The chain's CDR3 is CSVEDLSGGSQETQYF. The CDR3 nucleotides are TGCAGCGTTGAAGATCTTAGCGGGGGTTCCCAAGAGACCCAGTACTTC. Looking up the rest from reference TRBV29-1 and TRBJ2-5 gives the full variable domain: SAVISQKPSRDICQRGTSLTIQCQVDSQVTMMFWYRQQPGQSLTLIATANQGSEATYESGFVIDKFPISRPNLTFSTLTVSNMSPEDSSIYLCSVEDLSGGSQETQYFGPGTRLLVL.

This clonotype was detected a few times. V is TRBV7-8 and J is TRBJ2-7; no definite D call. The germline CDR1 and CDR2 sequences are SGHVS and FQNEAQ. The CDR3 runs 13 residues. V lost 1 base, J lost 6 bases, and 10 bases lay in between. In DNA form, the CDR3 reads TGTGCCAGCAGCTTAGATGGGATTTCCGAGCAGTACTTC. Its protein is CASSLDGISEQYF.

This clonotype has only a few counts. The chain joins TRBV4-1 to TRBJ2-7; 7 positions match TRBD1. Germline values: CDR1 MGHRA, CDR2 YSYEKL. Losses at the gene ends were 4 bases for V and 0 bases for J; bases not matched to a gene: 6. The CDR3 runs to 15 residues. CDR3 amino acids: CASSPGQKISYEQYF. CDR3 coding DNA: TGCGCCAGCAGCCCGGGACAGAAAATCTCCTACGAGCAGTACTTC.

This clonotype was seen a few times. This sequence joins TRBV12-3 or TRBV12-4 and TRBJ1-5; D call uncertain. The CDR3 has 15 residues. The V gene lost 5 bases and the J gene lost 5 bases, with 16 bases spanning the gap. CDR3: CASSPPEVGDQPQHF. The DNA for the CDR3 is TGTGCCAGCAGTCCCCCGGAGGTAGGAGATCAGCCCCAGCATTTT.

A few counts support this clonotype. The chain recombines TRBV5-8 with TRBJ2-1; D possibly corresponds to TRBD2 (5 bases). CDR1 is SGHTS, CDR2 YDEGEE, per germline. Trimming took off 5 bases at V and 3 bases at J, with 12 bases between the two ends. CDR3 length: 14 residues. CDR3 nucleotide sequence: TGTGCCAGCAGAAAACTCCGGGACTACAATGAGCAGTTCTTC. This gives the protein CASRKLRDYNEQFF.

This clonotype was detected ten times or more. The rearrangement joins TRBV7-6 to TRBJ1-1, with 9 bases fitting TRBD1. V shed 5 bases, J shed 1 base, and the junction held 5 bases outside the gene matches. CDR1 is SGHVS, CDR2 FNYEAQ, per germline. The CDR3 has 15 amino acids. The CDR3 sequence: CASSDRTGENTEAFF. The CDR3 DNA reads as TGTGCCAGCAGCGACAGGACAGGGGAGAACACTGAAGCTTTCTTT.

V gene TRBV4-3 combines with J gene TRBJ2-3, with TRBD2 identical over 8 bases. J gave up 5 bases and V 0 bases, and 10 bases lay outside the gene matches. Germline lookup yields CDR1 LGHNA and CDR2 YSLEER. The CDR3 contains 17 residues. CDR3 DNA: TGCGCCAGCAGCCAAGAAGTCGGGACTAGGAAAGGAGATACGCAGTATTTT. It encodes CASSQEVGTRKGDTQYF.

The gene calls are TRBV12-3 or TRBV12-4 and TRBJ2-7; 8 positions agree with TRBD2. The length of the CDR3 is 15 residues. V shed 0 bases and J 5 bases; nucleotides not matched to a gene: 6. The CDR3 protein is CASSLAGLGEDEQYF. CDR3 coding DNA: TGTGCCAGCAGTTTAGCGGGACTAGGTGAGGACGAGCAGTACTTC.

The J gene is TRBJ2-5, the V gene TRBV9; D call uncertain. Germline V gene lookup returns CDR1 SGDLS and CDR2 YYNGEE. V dropped 0 bases and J dropped 3 bases, with 3 bases sitting between them. The CDR3 totals 12 residues. The CDR3 DNA follows: TGTGCCAGCAGCGTAGCGGAAGAGACCCAGTACTTC. It specifies CASSVAEETQYF. The full variable domain, with the rest looked up from reference TRBV9 and TRBJ2-5, is DSGVTQTPKHLITATGQRVTLRCSPRSGDLSVYWYQQSLDQGLQFLIQYYNGEERAKGNILERFSAQQFPDLHSELNLSSLELGDSALYFCASSVAEETQYFGPGTRLLVL.

The chain uses TRBV4-1 and TRBJ2-1; 10 nucleotides agree with TRBD1. Losses at the gene ends were 2 bases for V and 4 bases for J; bases not matched to a gene: 5. This CDR3 has 16 amino acids. CDR1 and CDR2 (germline): MGHRA, YSYEKL. As DNA, the CDR3 is TGCGCCAGCAGCCAACCGGACAGGGGGAAATACAATGAGCAGTTCTTC. Protein sequence: CASSQPDRGKYNEQFF.

This clonotype occurred a few times. This rearrangement joins TRBV12-3 or TRBV12-4 to TRBJ1-5, with 8 bases aligning to TRBD1. Trimming at V came to 6 bases and at J to 4 bases, leaving 8 bases not matched to a gene. CDR3 size: 15 residues. Here the CDR3 reads CASRTGGFGNQPQHF. CDR3 DNA sequence: TGTGCCAGCAGAACAGGGGGTTTTGGGAATCAGCCCCAGCATTTT.

This clonotype was seen repeatedly, ten times or more. J is TRBJ1-3 and V is TRBV9; TRBD1 might be the D (6 bases). V shed 0 bases and J shed 0 bases, with 10 bases lying between them. The germline gives CDR1 SGDLS, CDR2 YYNGEE. The CDR3 covers 16 residues. In nucleotides, the CDR3 is TGTGCCAGCAGCGTAGGCGGGACAAGCTCTGGAAACACCATATATTTT. Translation gives CASSVGGTSSGNTIYF.

This clonotype was found a few times. The rearrangement uses TRBV5-4 and TRBJ1-1; tentatively, D is TRBD1 (6 bases). The V and J ends lost 1 base and 4 bases respectively, with 11 bases between them. CDR3 size: 14 residues. In germline, CDR1 is SGHNT, CDR2 YYREEE (reference sequence). The CDR3, as DNA: TGTGCCAGCAGCTTGCAGGGGTATGTCACTGAAGCTTTCTTT. Protein product: CASSLQGYVTEAFF.

The chain recombines TRBV30 with TRBJ2-2; TRBD1 matches at 9 bases. With 1 base clipped from V and 4 bases from J, the junction kept 4 bases outside the gene matches. The CDR3 length is 15 residues. Germline-derived CDR1 and CDR2 are GTSNPN and SVGIG (reference sequence). The CDR3 bases are TGTGCCTGGAGTGCGGGACAGGGTAGCACCGGGGAGCTGTTTTTT. Encoded protein: CAWSAGQGSTGELFF.

The V call is TRBV24-1, the J call TRBJ2-2; no definite D call. CDR1 and CDR2 from the germline V gene are KGHDR and SFDVKD. Between the trimmed V and J ends, which lost 3 bases and 5 bases, there was a span of 3 bases. The CDR3 totals 12 residues. The CDR3 DNA reads as TGTGCCACCAGTGATGGTACCGGGGAGCTGTTTTTT. It yields the protein CATSDGTGELFF.

This clonotype was found many times. A junction boundary mismatches the germline segment, possibly from a read error. The V gene is TRBV3-1, the J gene TRBJ2-7; D is ambiguous. This CDR3 spans 13 amino acids. Germline CDR1 LGHDT, CDR2 YNNKEL (reference sequence). CDR3 nucleotides: TGCGCCAGCAGCCAAGGAGTAACCTACGAGCAGTACTTC. Translated: CASSQGVTYEQYF.

This clonotype was counted only a few times. The V gene is TRBV6-5, the J gene TRBJ2-7; D is unclear. V was cut by 4 bases and J by 0 bases, with 10 bases left in between. The CDR3 runs to 14 residues. The germline V gene encodes CDR1 MNHEY and CDR2 SVGAGI. The CDR3 DNA follows: TGTGCCAGCAGTTCTTACATGAGCTCCTACGAGCAGTACTTC. Protein: CASSSYMSSYEQYF.

The table lists this clonotype with a few counts. The chain has TRBV5-1 and TRBJ2-6; no definite D call. V lost 4 bases to trimming and J lost 4 bases, with 15 bases between them. This CDR3 spans 16 amino acids. CDR1 and CDR2 from the germline V gene are SGHRS and YFSETQ. CDR3 loop: CASSNAPSSGANVLTF. In DNA form, the CDR3 reads TGCGCCAGCAGCAACGCACCCAGCTCCGGGGCCAACGTCCTGACTTTC.

This clonotype was detected a few times. The J gene is TRBJ1-6, the V gene TRBV2, with TRBD1 as a possible D gene (5 bases). Germline values: CDR1 SNHLY, CDR2 FYNNEI. The CDR3 runs 15 residues. The V end lost 3 bases, the J end lost 7 bases, and 13 bases lay between the germline ends. Here the CDR3 reads CASSEFRGNNSPLHF. The CDR3 DNA reads TGTGCCAGCAGTGAGTTCCGGGGGAACAATTCACCCCTCCACTTT. The whole variable domain, remainder taken from reference TRBV2 and TRBJ1-6, is EPEVTQTPSHQVTQMGQEVILRCVPISNHLYFYWYRQILGQKVEFLVSFYNNEISEKSEIFDDQFSVERPDGSNFTLKIRSTKLEDSAMYFCASSEFRGNNSPLHFGNGTRLTVT.

The chain's CDR3 is CSVLAGVTDTQYF. The CDR3 bases are TGCAGCGTTCTAGCGGGAGTAACAGATACGCAGTATTTT. The V gene is TRBV29-1, the J gene TRBJ2-3; TRBD2 matches at 10 bases. The V gene end was trimmed by 5 bases and the J gene end by 3 bases; junction bases not matched to a gene: 2. In germline, CDR1 is SQVTM, CDR2 ANQGSEA. There are 13 residues in the CDR3.